Below, 27 T cell receptor beta chains from the same sample are listed, as sequenced in a study of blood T cells in healthy people across ages. The authors ran a second PCR of 7 to 11 cycles using a sample-barcoded 5' primer and a J-beta primer mix. In TCRdb, the 5' RACE reads were re-called with MiXCR into one record per CDR3 protein. The data contain about 1.4 million distinct CDR3 sequences, roughly 59% of them singletons. The sequenced sample consisted of blood. All receptors derive from a man aged 18 to 29 in good health.

This chain uses TRBV20-1 with TRBJ2-7; D possibly uses TRBD1 or TRBD2 (5 bases each). V lost 3 bases, J lost 2 bases, and 14 bases lay in between. The V gene's germline CDR1 is DFQATT and CDR2 SNEGSKA (reference sequence). The CDR3 length is 14 residues. The CDR3, as DNA: TGCAGTGCTAGGGCAGGGACGGACACCTACGAGCAGTACTTC. Amino acid sequence: CSARAGTDTYEQYF.

This sequence joins TRBV6-5 and TRBJ1-6, with TRBD1 as a possible D gene (5 bases). CDR1 and CDR2 from the germline V gene are MNHEY and SVGAGI. The ends were cut back, 0 bases at V and 7 bases at J, with 13 bases in the middle. The CDR3 is 16 residues long. As DNA, the CDR3 is TGTGCCAGCAGTTACTCGGCTGCAGGGAAAAATTCACCCCTCCACTTT. Amino acid sequence: CASSYSAAGKNSPLHF.

V usage is TRBV10-3 and J usage is TRBJ2-5, with D perhaps matching TRBD1 (6 bases). The CDR3 has 11 residues. CDR1 and CDR2 from the germline V gene are ENHRY and SYGVKD. The V end lost 6 bases, the J end lost 11 bases, and 13 bases lay between the germline ends. The DNA of the CDR3 is TGTGCCATCAGCAAACAGGGAGAGCAGTACTTC. This encodes CAISKQGEQYF.

The V and J genes are TRBV9 and TRBJ2-4, with 13 bases that match TRBD2. V lost 4 bases, J lost 9 bases, and 7 bases stayed unmatched. The CDR3 totals 15 residues. Germline lookup yields CDR1 SGDLS and CDR2 YYNGEE. CDR3 nucleotides: TGTGCCAGCAGCACGGGACTAGCGGGACGGAGCATTCAGTACTTC. Its translation: CASSTGLAGRSIQYF.

Comments on this clonotype: This may arise from a read error, as a much more abundant clone is one base away. The V gene is TRBV20-1, the J gene TRBJ2-7; TRBD1 aligns across 7 bases. The CDR3 has 11 amino acids. Germline CDR1 is DFQATT and CDR2 is SNEGSKA (reference sequence). V lost 5 bases, J lost 4 bases, and 2 bases stayed unmatched. The DNA for the CDR3 is TGCAGTGCTCAACAGGGGTACGAGCAGTACTTC. As protein: CSAQQGYEQYF.

The chain is built from TRBV6-2 or TRBV6-3 and TRBJ2-5, with 7 bases fitting TRBD1. Per the germline V gene, CDR1 is MNHEY and CDR2 is SVGEGT. The CDR3 is made up of 15 amino acids. With V trimmed by 0 bases and J by 2 bases, 3 bases remained unmatched. The CDR3 sequence is CASSYSGRGQETQYF. The CDR3 region has the DNA TGTGCCAGCAGTTACTCGGGCAGGGGGCAAGAGACCCAGTACTTC.

This CDR3 is CASSIFGLADEETQYF. The CDR3 coding sequence is TGTGCCAGCAGCATCTTCGGACTAGCGGATGAAGAGACCCAGTACTTC. The chain recombines TRBV7-6 with TRBJ2-5; 10 bases fit TRBD2. This CDR3 contains 16 residues. With V trimmed by 5 bases and J by 3 bases, 9 bases remained unmatched. Germline V gives CDR1 SGHVS, CDR2 FNYEAQ.

The V and J genes are TRBV29-1 and TRBJ1-2; D is ambiguous. Germline V gene data show CDR1 as SQVTM and CDR2 as ANQGSEA. V was cut by 4 bases and J by 6 bases, with 12 bases left in between. The length of the CDR3 is 12 residues. CDR3 sequence reads: CSVAGSSNGYTF. The CDR3 nucleotides are TGCAGCGTTGCCGGATCGTCCAATGGCTACACCTTC.

The chain uses TRBV4-3 and TRBJ2-3, with 10 bases lining up with TRBD2. V dropped 0 bases and J dropped 4; count of bases not matched to a gene: 7. The CDR3 covers 17 residues. CDR1 LGHNA and CDR2 YSLEER come from the germline V gene. CDR3 region: CASSQDGHTSGADTQYF. CDR3 sequence (DNA): TGCGCCAGCAGCCAAGATGGACATACTAGCGGGGCAGATACGCAGTATTTT.

The chain couples TRBV12-3 or TRBV12-4 to TRBJ2-3, with D possibly being TRBD1 (7 bases). The CDR3 is 21 amino acids. The ends were cut back, 7 bases at V and 6 bases at J, with 38 bases in the middle. The DNA for the CDR3 is TGTGCCAGCATCCCCGGAGAGGTCAGGGGGGCACCTCTGGGGAAGAGGGATACGCAGTATTTT. It is translated as CASIPGEVRGAPLGKRDTQYF.

This clonotype was observed once. The chain carries TRBV6-1 and TRBJ1-2, with a tentative D call TRBD1 (5 bases). The CDR3 extends over 15 amino acids. CDR1 and CDR2 from the germline V gene are MNHNS and SASEGT. The germline V and J ends were trimmed by 2 bases and 4 bases, with 14 bases remaining between them. The CDR3, as DNA: TGTGCCAGCAGTGAATGGGGTGGGGGAATCTATGGCTACACCTTC. As protein: CASSEWGGGIYGYTF.

This chain links TRBV6-6 with TRBJ2-7, with 9 bases fitting TRBD1. V lost 6 bases and J lost 2; bases outside the gene matches: 8. CDR3 length: 15 amino acids. CDR1 MNHNY and CDR2 SVGAGI come from the germline V gene (reference sequence). CDR3 sequence reads: CASRGPGQGTYEQYF. The DNA of the CDR3 is TGTGCCAGCAGGGGACCGGGACAGGGAACCTACGAGCAGTACTTC.

This clonotype was found once. The CDR3 reads CASSLANRPNEKLFF. CDR3 bases: TGCGCCAGCAGCTTGGCGAACAGACCTAATGAAAAACTGTTTTTT. J is TRBJ1-4 and V is TRBV5-1; D is ambiguous. The CDR3 spans 15 residues. Germline loops: CDR1 SGHRS, CDR2 YFSETQ. The V gene lost 0 bases and the J gene lost 3 bases, with 9 bases spanning the gap.

This chain connects TRBV7-9 to TRBJ2-1; D not certain. Between the trimmed V and J ends, which lost 6 bases and 7 bases, there was a span of 10 bases. CDR1 is SEHNR, CDR2 FQNEAQ, per germline (reference sequence). The CDR3 runs 12 residues. The CDR3 sequence: CASSGPKNEQFF. Here the CDR3 DNA reads TGTGCCAGCAGTGGGCCTAAGAATGAGCAGTTCTTC.

This chain's CDR3 is CASSLYWAGGGDTQYF. As DNA, the CDR3 is TGTGCCAGCAGTTTATATTGGGCGGGGGGCGGGGATACGCAGTATTTT. The chain couples TRBV27 to TRBJ2-3; 8 bases line up with TRBD2. Germline V gene lookup returns CDR1 MNHEY and CDR2 SMNVEV (reference sequence). The length of the CDR3 is 16 residues. V shed 1 base and J 6 bases; nucleotides not matched to a gene: 9.

This clonotype was counted only a few times. The chain carries TRBV7-2 and TRBJ1-3, with a weak D call TRBD1 (6 bases). Trimming took off 5 bases at V and 7 bases at J, with 21 bases between the two ends. The CDR3 is 16 residues long. Germline V gene sequence: CDR1 SGHTA, CDR2 FQGNSA. The CDR3 coding sequence is TGTGCCAGCAGCGATATCGGACAGCAGACTCGGAACACCATATATTTT. Translated, it gives CASSDIGQQTRNTIYF. Together with reference TRBV7-2 and TRBJ1-3, the CDR3 gives the full variable domain: GAGVSQSPSNKVTEKGKDVELRCDPISGHTALYWYRQSLGQGLEFLIYFQGNSAPDKSGLPSDRFSAERTGGSVSTLTIQRTQQEDSAVYLCASSDIGQQTRNTIYFGEGSWLTVV.

The rearrangement links TRBV11-2 to TRBJ2-7; D remains ambiguous. Trimming left V 1 base short and J 6 bases short, with 13 bases between. Germline V gene data show CDR1 as SGHAT and CDR2 as FQNNGV. The CDR3 consists of 14 residues. For the CDR3, the DNA is TGTGCCAGCAGCTTAGTACCGGCGTTAGGCGAGCAGTACTTC. This translates into CASSLVPALGEQYF.

On this clonotype: Germline and junction disagree at one end, which may indicate a read error. The chain carries TRBV10-3 and TRBJ1-2; D is possibly TRBD1 (5 bases). CDR3 length equals 12 residues. Germline loops: CDR1 ENHRY, CDR2 SYGVKD. The CDR3 DNA is TGTGTCATCAGTGATTACGGGGCTGGCTACACCTTC. Translating it yields CVISDYGAGYTF.

There are a few counts of this clonotype. The CDR3 reads CSVASVLTPVAFF. The CDR3 region has the DNA TGCAGCGTTGCCTCCGTACTAACCCCTGTAGCTTTCTTT. The V gene is TRBV29-1, the J gene TRBJ1-1; D unresolved. With 4 bases removed from V and 10 bases from J, the gap between germline ends came to 19 bases. CDR1 and CDR2 (germline): SQVTM, ANQGSEA. The CDR3 is 13 residues long.

This chain joins TRBV4-1 and TRBJ2-5; perhaps D is TRBD1 or TRBD2 (7 bases each). The CDR3 is made up of 15 amino acids. V was trimmed by 4 bases and J by 5 bases, leaving 17 bases between them. Per the germline V gene, CDR1 is MGHRA and CDR2 is YSYEKL. Written as DNA, the CDR3 is TGCGCCAGCAGCCGACTAGCAGGGGGAATGGAGACCCAGTACTTC. This sequence encodes CASSRLAGGMETQYF.

The chain is built from TRBV20-1 and TRBJ1-2; 8 bases are a match to TRBD1. Trimming removed 4 bases from V and 7 bases from J; junction bases left unmatched: 11. This CDR3 has 14 amino acids. CDR1 DFQATT and CDR2 SNEGSKA come from the germline V gene (reference sequence). The CDR3 DNA sequence: TGCAGTGCTACCAGACAGGGGTTCGGCCGTGGCTACACCTTC. Protein: CSATRQGFGRGYTF.

This rearrangement joins TRBV29-1 to TRBJ2-7; unclear D gene. The DNA end lines up better with TRBJ2-5; the J call may be wrong. Per germline, CDR1 SQVTM and CDR2 ANQGSEA. This CDR3 is built from 11 residues. The CDR3 is CSVGGFETQYF. CDR3 sequence (DNA): TGCAGCGTTGGTGGTTTTGAGACCCAGTACTTC.

The V gene is TRBV30, the J gene TRBJ2-5; D call uncertain. Deletions cut 0 bases from V and 5 bases from J, with 16 bases between. From germline, CDR1 is GTSNPN and CDR2 SVGIG (reference sequence). The CDR3 loop spans 15 amino acids. CDR3 loop: CAWSVLDIRFETQYF. CDR3 coding DNA: TGTGCCTGGAGTGTACTTGATATTCGGTTCGAGACCCAGTACTTC.

The chain joins TRBV6-5 to TRBJ1-1; 9 bases are a match to TRBD1. Germline trimming cut 6 bases from V and 3 bases from J; bases unmatched to any gene: 11. Per the germline V gene, CDR1 is MNHEY and CDR2 is SVGAGI. The CDR3 runs 16 residues. In DNA, the CDR3 is TGTGCCAGCAGCTTATTCGGGGACAGGGTGGACACTGAAGCTTTCTTT. Translation: CASSLFGDRVDTEAFF.

Only one count was recorded for this clonotype. The chain employs TRBV27 and TRBJ1-6, with 9 bases that match TRBD1. The CDR3 runs to 13 residues. Germline V gene data show CDR1 as MNHEY and CDR2 as SMNVEV (reference sequence). Trimming removed 6 bases from V and 8 bases from J; junction bases left unmatched: 2. CDR3 region: CASRTGGYSPLHF. The CDR3 nucleotides read TGTGCCAGCAGGACAGGGGGGTATTCACCCCTCCACTTT.

The V call is TRBV6-5, the J call TRBJ1-1; D gene uncertain. The CDR3 totals 11 residues. V was cut by 6 bases and J by 3 bases, with 5 bases left in between. Germline CDR1 and CDR2: MNHEY and SVGAGI. CDR3 residues: CASRMDTEAFF. For the CDR3, the DNA is TGTGCCAGCAGAATGGACACTGAAGCTTTCTTT.

The CDR3 sequence: CASSLEPAGGPDQFF. CDR3 sequence (DNA): TGTGCCAGCAGCTTAGAGCCAGCGGGAGGGCCAGATCAGTTCTTC. The chain is built from TRBV7-2 and TRBJ2-1; 10 bases are shared with TRBD2. The junction had 10 bases not matched to a gene; V was cut back by 1 base and J by 13 bases. Germline CDR1 SGHTA, CDR2 FQGNSA. The CDR3 runs to 15 residues.